The next 12 T cell receptor beta chains were all read from a single sample in a study of shared clonotypes between healthy human individuals. Sequencing was performed with immunoSEQ multiplex PCR; in TCRdb, only in-frame clones are kept and a portion is missing. This sample has about 2.4 million clones; approximately 94% occur once, and the top ten carry about 0.13%. Sequenced material: naive CD4+ T cells sorted from blood. Subset here: CD45RA+ positively selected. These receptors all come from a man younger than 35 in good health.

This chain joins TRBV7-6 and TRBJ2-2, with D uncertain. The CDR3 contains 13 residues. Trimming shortened V by 8 bases and J by 1 base, and 8 bases separated the two germline ends. Germline V gene lookup returns CDR1 SGHVS and CDR2 FNYEAQ. The CDR3: CASEALNTGELFF. As DNA, the CDR3 is TGTGCCAGCGAAGCTCTGAACACCGGGGAGCTGTTTTTT.

The chain carries TRBV30 and TRBJ1-4; the D is unclear. CDR1 and CDR2 (germline): GTSNPN, SVGIG (reference sequence). Trimming removed 5 bases from V and 7 bases from J, with 23 bases in between. There are 16 residues in the CDR3. CDR3 region: CAWRRGLTGRGEKLFF. The CDR3 region has the DNA TGTGCCTGGCGGCGTGGGCTTACCGGGCGAGGTGAAAAACTGTTTTTT.

A word on this clone: Additional DNA sequences in this sample encode the identical CDR3. This chain connects TRBV30 to TRBJ1-1; tentative D call: TRBD1 (5 bases). The CDR3 spans 13 residues. Germline V CDR1 and CDR2: GTSNPN, SVGIG (reference sequence). The V gene lost 0 bases and the J gene lost 1 base, with 6 bases spanning the gap. CDR3 sequence (DNA): TGTGCCTGGAGTGTACAGGCGAACACTGAAGCTTTCTTT. This gives the protein CAWSVQANTEAFF.

The chain joins TRBV7-9 to TRBJ2-4; TRBD1 might be the D (6 bases). In germline, CDR1 is SEHNR, CDR2 FQNEAQ (reference sequence). The CDR3 length is 18 residues. V lost 1 base, J lost 1 base, and 17 bases lay in between. In DNA, the CDR3 is TGTGCCAGCAGCTTAGAACAGGGAAAAGTATCCGCCAAAAACATTCAGTACTTC. Its protein is CASSLEQGKVSAKNIQYF.

To note about this clone: This same CDR3 is encoded by further DNA sequences in the sample. V and J are TRBV5-1 and TRBJ2-2; weak D call: TRBD1 (6 bases). Germline CDR1 reads SGHRS; CDR2 reads YFSETQ. V was pared by 0 bases and J by 1 base, with 10 bases between. The CDR3 contains 16 residues. The CDR3 DNA reads TGCGCCAGCAGCTTGGCCTCACAGGGGAACACCGGGGAGCTGTTTTTT. Amino acids: CASSLASQGNTGELFF.

This sequence joins TRBV5-4 and TRBJ2-1; 10 nucleotides match TRBD1. Losses at the gene ends were 7 bases for V and 8 bases for J; bases not matched to a gene: 12. The CDR3 length is 15 residues. CDR1 is SGHNT, CDR2 YYREEE, per germline (reference sequence). CDR3 in amino acids: CASGQGGQFVDEQFF. The CDR3 DNA sequence: TGTGCCAGCGGACAGGGGGGACAGTTTGTCGATGAGCAGTTCTTC.

The chain employs TRBV28 and TRBJ2-4, with 10 nucleotides matching TRBD1. Trimming at V came to 5 bases and at J to 4 bases, leaving 5 bases not matched to a gene. Germline loops: CDR1 MDHEN, CDR2 SYDVKM. This CDR3 has 15 amino acids. The CDR3 protein is CASSQTGQGKNIQYF. Written as DNA, the CDR3 is TGTGCCAGCAGTCAGACGGGACAGGGGAAAAACATTCAGTACTTC.

The genes are TRBV5-1 and TRBJ2-7, with D possibly matching TRBD1 (9 bases). This CDR3 has 19 amino acids. The germline CDR1 and CDR2 sequences are SGHRS and YFSETQ. V lost 6 bases to trimming and J lost 0 bases, with 28 bases between them. The CDR3 reads CASTQQGARTSGSSYEQYF. The DNA for the CDR3 is TGCGCCAGCACCCAACAGGGGGCGAGAACTAGCGGTAGCTCCTACGAGCAGTACTTC.

The J gene is TRBJ2-1, the V gene TRBV14; the match to TRBD2 covers 11 bases. The CDR3 extends over 17 amino acids. Losses at the gene ends were 4 bases for V and 4 bases for J; bases not matched to a gene: 9. Germline V CDR1 and CDR2: SGHDN, FVKESK. DNA for the CDR3: TGTGCCAGCAGCCCGTCTAGCGGGAGGCGCTATTACAATGAGCAGTTCTTC. Translation: CASSPSSGRRYYNEQFF.

This clone was recorded a few times. J is TRBJ1-6 and V is TRBV19; D is ambiguous. Between the trimmed V and J ends, which lost 9 bases and 7 bases, there was a span of 10 bases. This CDR3 has 12 amino acids. In germline, CDR1 is LNHDA, CDR2 SQIVND (reference sequence). The CDR3 DNA reads TGTGCCAGGGGCCTTGGCAATTCACCCCTCCACTTT. Amino acid sequence: CARGLGNSPLHF.

The J gene is TRBJ2-7, the V gene TRBV29-1, with 14 bases identical to TRBD2. Germline V gene sequence: CDR1 SQVTM, CDR2 ANQGSEA. V lost 7 bases and J lost 4; bases outside the gene matches: 3. The CDR3 is 13 residues long. As DNA, the CDR3 is TGCAGCGCTGGGACTAGCGGGGGATACGAGCAGTACTTC. As protein: CSAGTSGGYEQYF.

This sequence joins TRBV10-3 and TRBJ1-5, with 7 bases lining up with TRBD1. CDR3 size: 14 residues. The germline V gene has CDR1 ENHRY and CDR2 SYGVKD. The junction had 5 bases not matched to a gene; V was cut back by 6 bases and J by 3 bases. The CDR3 nucleotides read TGTGCCATCAGCCCGACAGGGTTCAATCAGCCCCAGCATTTT. This encodes CAISPTGFNQPQHF.